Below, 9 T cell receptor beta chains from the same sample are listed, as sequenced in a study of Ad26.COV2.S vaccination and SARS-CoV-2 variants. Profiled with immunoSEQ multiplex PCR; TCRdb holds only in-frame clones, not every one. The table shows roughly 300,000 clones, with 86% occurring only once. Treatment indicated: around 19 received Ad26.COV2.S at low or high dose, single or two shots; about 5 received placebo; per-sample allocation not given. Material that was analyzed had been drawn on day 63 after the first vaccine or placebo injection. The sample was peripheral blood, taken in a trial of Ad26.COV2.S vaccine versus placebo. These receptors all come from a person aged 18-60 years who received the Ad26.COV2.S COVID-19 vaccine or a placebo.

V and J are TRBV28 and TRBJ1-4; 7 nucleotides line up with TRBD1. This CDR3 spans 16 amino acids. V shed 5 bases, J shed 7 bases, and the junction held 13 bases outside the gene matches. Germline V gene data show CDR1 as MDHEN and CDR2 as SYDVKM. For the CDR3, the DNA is TGTGCCAGCAGTCTTGGCAGGGGGAGGGTCGGTGAAAAACTGTTTTTT. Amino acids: CASSLGRGRVGEKLFF.

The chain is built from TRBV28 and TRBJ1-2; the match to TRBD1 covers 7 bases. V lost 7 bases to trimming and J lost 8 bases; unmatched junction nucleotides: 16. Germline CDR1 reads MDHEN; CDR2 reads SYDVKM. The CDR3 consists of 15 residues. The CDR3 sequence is CASTSGISDRDGYTF. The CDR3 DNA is TGTGCCAGCACCTCCGGGATATCCGACAGGGACGGCTACACCTTC.

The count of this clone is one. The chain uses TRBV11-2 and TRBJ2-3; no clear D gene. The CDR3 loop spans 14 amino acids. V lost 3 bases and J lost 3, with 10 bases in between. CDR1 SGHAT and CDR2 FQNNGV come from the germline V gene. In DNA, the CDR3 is TGTGCCAGCAGCTTCCTCGTAGGAACAGATACGCAGTATTTT. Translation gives CASSFLVGTDTQYF.

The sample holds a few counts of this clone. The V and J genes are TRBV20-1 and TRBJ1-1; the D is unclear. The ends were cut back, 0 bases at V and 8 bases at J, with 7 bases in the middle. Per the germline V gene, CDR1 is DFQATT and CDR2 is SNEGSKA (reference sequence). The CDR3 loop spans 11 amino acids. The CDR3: CSARETSEAFF. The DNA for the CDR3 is TGCAGTGCTAGAGAGACTTCCGAAGCTTTCTTT.

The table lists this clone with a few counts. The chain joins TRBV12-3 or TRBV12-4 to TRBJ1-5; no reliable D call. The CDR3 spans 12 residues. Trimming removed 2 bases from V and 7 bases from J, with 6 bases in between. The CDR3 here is CASSLTWQPQHF. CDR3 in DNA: TGTGCCAGCAGTTTAACGTGGCAGCCCCAGCATTTT.

The CDR3 bases are TGTGCCAGCAGCCAAGCTAGGGGCTACACCTTC. Amino acids: CASSQARGYTF. The chain joins TRBV3-1 (or the pseudogene TRBV3-2) to TRBJ1-2; no clear D gene. This CDR3 region has 11 residues. V was shortened by 1 base and J by 8 bases, with 5 bases between the two germline ends. Germline V gives CDR1 LGHDT, CDR2 YNNKEL (reference sequence).

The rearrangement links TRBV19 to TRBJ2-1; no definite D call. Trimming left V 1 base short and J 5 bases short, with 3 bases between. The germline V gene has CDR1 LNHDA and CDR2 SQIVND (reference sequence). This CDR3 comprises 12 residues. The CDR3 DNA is TGTGCCAGTAGTATAGTGGACAATGAGCAGTTCTTC. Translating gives CASSIVDNEQFF.

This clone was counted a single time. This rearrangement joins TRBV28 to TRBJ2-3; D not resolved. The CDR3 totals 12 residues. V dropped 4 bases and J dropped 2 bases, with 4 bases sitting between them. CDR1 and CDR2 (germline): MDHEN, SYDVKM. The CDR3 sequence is CASSSTTDTQYF. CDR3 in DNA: TGTGCCAGCAGTTCCACCACAGATACGCAGTATTTT.

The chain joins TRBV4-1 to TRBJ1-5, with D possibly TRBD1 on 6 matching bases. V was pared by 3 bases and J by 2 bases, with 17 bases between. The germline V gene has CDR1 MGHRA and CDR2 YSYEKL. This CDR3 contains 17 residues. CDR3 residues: CASSQSRGGGGNQPQHF. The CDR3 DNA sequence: TGCGCCAGCAGCCAGTCAAGAGGAGGGGGTGGCAATCAGCCCCAGCATTTT.